What follows are 14 T cell receptor beta chains derived from one specimen sequenced in a study of blood T cell repertoires in COVID-19. Sequencing used immunoSEQ multiplex PCR; TCRdb keeps in-frame clones, though not all of them. Of about 160,000 clones listed, about 83% are singletons. Sequenced material: peripheral blood. The receptors were gathered from a woman in her 70s with COVID-19, enrolled during active disease.

The V gene is TRBV3-1 (or the pseudogene TRBV3-2), the J gene TRBJ2-2; TRBD1 matches 9 bases. The CDR3 contains 16 residues. The ends lost 2 bases at V and 7 bases at J; junction bases unmatched: 8. The germline gives CDR1 LGHDT, CDR2 YNNKEL (reference sequence). CDR3 loop: CASSQTPGQGIGELFF. The CDR3 DNA reads TGTGCCAGCAGCCAAACACCGGGACAGGGCATCGGGGAGCTGTTTTTT.

The table lists this clone with a count of one. V usage is TRBV28 and J usage is TRBJ2-1; 8 positions match TRBD1. This CDR3 comprises 14 residues. Germline CDR1 reads MDHEN; CDR2 reads SYDVKM. The trim removed 5 bases at V and 4 bases at J, leaving 4 bases unmatched. The CDR3 loop reads CASSRGQGYNEQFF. CDR3 nucleotides: TGTGCCAGCAGTAGAGGACAGGGTTACAATGAGCAGTTCTTC.

On this clone: At one end the junction does not follow the germline gene, possibly because of a read error. The V and J genes are TRBV7-7 and TRBJ2-5, with TRBD1 matching 9 bases. CDR3 length equals 15 residues. Germline V gene sequence: CDR1 SSHAT, CDR2 FNYEAQ (reference sequence). The CDR3 DNA reads TGTGCTAGCAGCCTGGGGGGACAGGGTCGCGAGACCCAGTACTTC. Amino acid sequence: CASSLGGQGRETQYF.

The V call is TRBV5-1, the J call TRBJ2-3, with TRBD2 matching 7 bases. The CDR3 contains 15 residues. The V gene end was trimmed by 0 bases and the J gene end by 1 base; junction bases not matched to a gene: 2. Germline CDR1 is SGHRS and CDR2 is YFSETQ. CDR3 amino acids: CASSLGLAGTDTQYF. CDR3 DNA sequence: TGCGCCAGCAGCTTGGGGCTAGCGGGCACAGATACGCAGTATTTT.

The chain employs TRBV9 and TRBJ2-1; TRBD2 matches 14 bases. Germline CDR1 and CDR2: SGDLS and YYNGEE. This CDR3 is built from 15 residues. Unmatched junction bases numbered 4, after V lost 4 bases and J lost 7 bases. The CDR3 DNA is TGTGCCAGCAGCATCGGGACTAGCGGGGGAAATGAGCAGTTCTTC. Its translation: CASSIGTSGGNEQFF.

The chain combines TRBV28 with TRBJ1-2; 7 bases are shared with TRBD1. The V segment lost 4 bases and the J segment 6 bases; nucleotides outside the gene matches: 8. CDR3 size: 14 residues. Germline CDR1 is MDHEN and CDR2 is SYDVKM. The CDR3 reads CASSSDRRGNGYTF. The CDR3 DNA reads TGTGCCAGCAGTTCGGACAGGAGAGGAAATGGCTACACCTTC.

The gene calls are TRBV5-1 and TRBJ1-3; unclear D gene. Trimming took 2 bases from V and 4 from J, leaving 13 bases between them. The CDR3 contains 15 residues. Germline V gene lookup returns CDR1 SGHRS and CDR2 YFSETQ. The CDR3 coding sequence is TGCGCCAGCAGCTTTGGAGGCATGGAGGGAAACACCATATATTTT. Translating it yields CASSFGGMEGNTIYF.

This clone turned up a few times. The V and J genes are TRBV3-1 (or the pseudogene TRBV3-2) and TRBJ2-7, with D uncertain. The ends were cut back, 0 bases at V and 6 bases at J, with 15 bases in the middle. There are 15 residues in the CDR3. CDR1 is LGHDT and CDR2 is YNNKEL in the germline V gene (reference sequence). The CDR3 nucleotides are TGTGCCAGCAGCCAAGATGCGACCCCGCAGCGCGAGCAGTACTTC. It is translated as CASSQDATPQREQYF.

This rearrangement joins TRBV14 to TRBJ1-1; D gene uncertain. The CDR3 has 13 amino acids. Trimming removed 4 bases from V and 0 bases from J, with 6 bases in between. CDR1 is SGHDN, CDR2 FVKESK, per germline. DNA for the CDR3: TGTGCCAGCAGCCTGACATTGAACACTGAAGCTTTCTTT. Encoded protein: CASSLTLNTEAFF.

This CDR3 is CASSPETGGFAKLFF. In DNA, the CDR3 is TGTGCCAGCAGCCCAGAGACAGGGGGGTTTGCAAAACTGTTTTTT. V gene TRBV3-1 (or the pseudogene TRBV3-2) combines with J gene TRBJ1-4; 9 bases align to TRBD1. Per the germline V gene, CDR1 is LGHDT and CDR2 is YNNKEL (reference sequence). The V and J ends lost 4 bases and 10 bases, in that order; junction bases with no gene match: 10. This CDR3 region has 15 residues.

The chain uses TRBV4-1 and TRBJ1-1, with D unclear. The CDR3 is 15 residues long. CDR1 is MGHRA and CDR2 is YSYEKL in the germline V gene. V lost 2 bases and J 2 bases, leaving 12 bases between the germline ends. CDR3 bases: TGCGCCAGCAGCCAAACGTCACGAGGCAACACTGAAGCTTTCTTT. Protein product: CASSQTSRGNTEAFF.

The J gene is TRBJ1-6, the V gene TRBV5-8, with D uncertain. The germline V gene has CDR1 SGHTS and CDR2 YDEGEE. CDR3 length: 14 residues. Deletions cut 0 bases from V and 8 bases from J, with 9 bases between. In nucleotides, the CDR3 is TGTGCCAGCAGCTTGGTCGGAGTTTATTCACCCCTCCACTTT. Amino acids: CASSLVGVYSPLHF. The full variable domain, with the rest looked up from reference TRBV5-8 and TRBJ1-6, is EAGVTQSPTHLIKTRGQQATLRCSPISGHTSVYWYQQALGLGLQFLLWYDEGEERNRGNFPPRFSGRQFPNYSSELNVNALELEDSALYLCASSLVGVYSPLHFGNGTRLTVT.

This clone showed up just a few times. The V gene is TRBV29-1, the J gene TRBJ1-2; TRBD1 matches 9 bases. The CDR3 sequence is 15 residues long. Germline V gene sequence: CDR1 SQVTM, CDR2 ANQGSEA. The CDR3 region is CTRCIDRGSGYGYTF. The CDR3 DNA sequence: TGCACCCGTTGTATAGACAGGGGGAGCGGCTATGGCTACACCTTC.

This rearrangement joins TRBV27 to TRBJ2-1; 9 bases are shared with TRBD2. The CDR3 has 14 residues. V trimming: 7 bases; J trimming: 9 bases; junction bases outside the gene matches: 10. CDR1 is MNHEY and CDR2 is SMNVEV in the germline V gene (reference sequence). CDR3 nucleotide sequence: TGTGCCAGCATGGCTAGCGGGGTGGCGGGTGAGCAGTTCTTC. It yields the protein CASMASGVAGEQFF.